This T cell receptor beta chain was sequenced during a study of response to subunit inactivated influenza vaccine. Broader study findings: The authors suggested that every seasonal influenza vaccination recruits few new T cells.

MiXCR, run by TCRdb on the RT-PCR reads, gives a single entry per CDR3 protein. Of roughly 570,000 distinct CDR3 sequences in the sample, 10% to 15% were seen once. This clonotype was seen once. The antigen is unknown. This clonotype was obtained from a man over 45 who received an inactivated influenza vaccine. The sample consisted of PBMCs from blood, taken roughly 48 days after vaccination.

CDR3 in DNA: TGCGCCAGCAGCCAAGAGACTTCACCCCTCCACTTT. It translates to CASSQETSPLHF. This chain joins TRBV4-1 and TRBJ1-6; D remains ambiguous. The CDR3 length is 12 residues. Germline loops: CDR1 MGHRA, CDR2 YSYEKL. V was trimmed by 0 bases and J by 9 bases, leaving 3 bases between them.